One and the same sample provided the 8 T cell receptor beta chains below, sequenced in a study of blood T cell repertoires in COVID-19 (dated by TCRdb to the early 2020s). Library method: the immunoSEQ multiplex PCR assay. TCRdb's version of the immuneACCESS table is confined to in-frame rearrangements and falls short of the full clone set. An unresolved V gene accounts for under half of the shortfall where checked; the remainder is of unknown origin. This sample is represented by about 250,000 clones; about 90% of them were singletons. Approximately 1.3% of the sample rests with the top ten. The sequenced sample was peripheral blood. These receptors all stem from a man older than 75 with acute or convalescent COVID-19.

The chain employs TRBV19 and TRBJ2-7; 7 bases match TRBD1. With V trimmed by 6 bases and J by 3 bases, 11 bases remained unmatched. Germline V gene sequence: CDR1 LNHDA, CDR2 SQIVND (reference sequence). This CDR3 contains 15 residues. The CDR3 coding sequence is TGTGCCAGTAGGGAAAGAGGACAGGTCCTCTACGAGCAGTACTTC. Translating gives CASRERGQVLYEQYF.

On this clone itself: Other DNA sequences of this sample code for an identical CDR3. V usage is TRBV12-3 or TRBV12-4 and J usage is TRBJ2-5; 9 bases align to TRBD1. This CDR3 has 13 amino acids. Germline trimming cut 4 bases from V and 5 bases from J; bases unmatched to any gene: 2. The CDR3 DNA reads as TGTGCCAGCAGTTCGGACAGGGGCGAGACCCAGTACTTC. It codes for CASSSDRGETQYF.

CDR3 loop: CASSDGGTPSTDTQYF. CDR3 DNA: TGTGCCAGCAGTGATGGGGGGACCCCTAGCACAGATACGCAGTATTTT. The rearrangement links TRBV2 to TRBJ2-3; maybe TRBD2 (6 bases). CDR3 length: 16 residues. V was clipped by 3 bases and J by 0 bases, with 13 bases between them. From germline, CDR1 is SNHLY and CDR2 FYNNEI.

The chain recombines TRBV2 with TRBJ2-7, with 14 bases aligning to TRBD2. Per the germline V gene, CDR1 is SNHLY and CDR2 is FYNNEI. This CDR3 contains 15 residues. V gave up 5 bases and J gave up 7 bases; unmatched junction bases: 7. CDR3 residues: CASSTGTSGSREQYF. As DNA, the CDR3 is TGTGCCAGCAGTACCGGGACTAGCGGGAGCCGTGAGCAGTACTTC.

The V call is TRBV27, the J call TRBJ2-5; 7 bases agree with TRBD1. The germline gives CDR1 MNHEY, CDR2 SMNVEV (reference sequence). The J segment lost 8 bases and the V segment lost 2 bases, leaving 11 bases of the junction unmatched. The CDR3 has 15 residues. This CDR3 is CASSLGTDQDQTQYF. In DNA, the CDR3 is TGTGCCAGCAGTTTAGGGACAGACCAAGACCAAACCCAGTACTTC.

V usage is TRBV7-2 and J usage is TRBJ2-3; D unclear. V lost 1 base, J lost 2 bases, and 10 bases lay in between. Germline V gene sequence: CDR1 SGHTA, CDR2 FQGNSA. The CDR3 consists of 15 residues. The CDR3 coding sequence is TGTGCCAGCAGCTTAGAGTCAGGCCCCACAGATACGCAGTATTTT. This sequence encodes CASSLESGPTDTQYF. Variable domain in full (rest from reference TRBV7-2 and TRBJ2-3): GAGVSQSPSNKVTEKGKDVELRCDPISGHTALYWYRQSLGQGLEFLIYFQGNSAPDKSGLPSDRFSAERTGGSVSTLTIQRTQQEDSAVYLCASSLESGPTDTQYFGPGTRLTVL.

This sequence joins TRBV4-2 and TRBJ2-7, with TRBD1 as a possible D gene (6 bases). The CDR3 spans 17 residues. In germline, CDR1 is LGHNA, CDR2 YNFKEQ. Trimming cost V 0 bases and J 2 bases, with 17 bases left between them. The CDR3 DNA follows: TGTGCCAGCAGCCAAGAGCCCTCTGGACAGATTGCCTACGAGCAGTACTTC. This encodes CASSQEPSGQIAYEQYF.

This clone was seen once. The V call is TRBV29-1, the J call TRBJ2-7, with 8 bases identical to TRBD2. The CDR3 covers 13 residues. V trimming: 4 bases; J trimming: 3 bases; junction bases outside the gene matches: 5. Germline CDR1 SQVTM, CDR2 ANQGSEA. The CDR3 sequence: CSVGPGTSYEQYF. DNA of the CDR3: TGCAGCGTTGGCCCCGGGACTAGCTACGAGCAGTACTTC.